These T cell receptor beta chains were read from a single sample in a study of OX40 agonist ivuxolimab in advanced cancers. The assay was immunoSEQ multiplex PCR, and TCRdb's table has in-frame clones only and misses some. The table lists approximately 34,000 clones, roughly 88% of them singletons. The source material was CD4+ or CD8+ T cells sorted from blood, sampled in a trial of the OX40 agonist ivuxolimab. All receptors come from an adult with an advanced solid tumor such as melanoma, head and neck, liver or kidney cancer. The conserved cysteine and the conserved F or W are not part of the CDR3 here. The D gene is left open where the match is weak.

len: 13; v_gene: TRBV7-2; d_gene: -; j_gene: TRBJ2-7; CDR3aa: ASCHPETGSYEQY
len: 10; v_gene: TRBV2; d_gene: TRBD2; j_gene: TRBJ2-1; CDR3aa: ASETSVGLQF
len: 12; v_gene: TRBV6-6; d_gene: -; j_gene: TRBJ1-1; CDR3aa: ASSSSWPNTEAF
len: 12; v_gene: TRBV28; d_gene: -; j_gene: TRBJ2-2; CDR3aa: ASSLSGGSGELF
len: 11; v_gene: TRBV12-5; d_gene: -; j_gene: TRBJ1-5; CDR3aa: AGRDKANQPQH
len: 9; v_gene: TRBV19; d_gene: -; j_gene: TRBJ1-1; CDR3aa: ASSTGTEAF
len: 14; v_gene: TRBV5-1; d_gene: TRBD1; j_gene: TRBJ2-4; CDR3aa: ASSSDRAAAKNIQY
len: 14; v_gene: TRBV9; d_gene: TRBD2; j_gene: TRBJ2-7; CDR3aa: ASSVGSGGDGYEQY
len: 13; v_gene: TRBV6-5; d_gene: TRBD2; j_gene: TRBJ2-1; CDR3aa: ASSQLAGSGDEQF
len: 11; v_gene: TRBV6-5; d_gene: -; j_gene: TRBJ1-1; CDR3aa: ASIKSLGAEAF
len: 13; v_gene: TRBV2; d_gene: -; j_gene: TRBJ2-7; CDR3aa: ASSEVSSLVDEQY
len: 9; v_gene: TRBV7-9; d_gene: -; j_gene: TRBJ2-7; CDR3aa: ASTPENKQY
len: 14; v_gene: TRBV4-1; d_gene: TRBD2; j_gene: TRBJ2-2; CDR3aa: ASSQEPGGLTGELF
len: 11; v_gene: TRBV29-1; d_gene: TRBD1; j_gene: TRBJ2-1; CDR3aa: SVGTGSNNEQF
len: 13; v_gene: TRBV4-3; d_gene: TRBD2; j_gene: TRBJ2-7; CDR3aa: ASSQGLAGSYEQY
len: 13; v_gene: TRBV7-9; d_gene: TRBD1; j_gene: TRBJ1-2; CDR3aa: ASSSSTGGAYGYT
len: 15; v_gene: TRBV11-2; d_gene: TRBD1; j_gene: -; CDR3aa: ASRYEAGTDHSYEQY
len: 14; v_gene: TRBV18; d_gene: -; j_gene: TRBJ2-7; CDR3aa: ASSPAILAGRDEQY
len: 14; v_gene: TRBV5-6; d_gene: TRBD1; j_gene: TRBJ2-7; CDR3aa: ASSSTGAYSSYEQY
len: 12; v_gene: TRBV29-1; d_gene: -; j_gene: TRBJ2-5; CDR3aa: SVEWPGEQETQY
len: 14; v_gene: TRBV7-2; d_gene: TRBD1; j_gene: TRBJ1-1; CDR3aa: ASSGPTGKGPTEAF
len: 13; v_gene: TRBV7-8; d_gene: TRBD2; j_gene: TRBJ2-5; CDR3aa: ASSLEGTSGAGKY
len: 15; v_gene: TRBV12-2; d_gene: -; j_gene: TRBJ2-2; CDR3aa: ASRFPPSRSNTGELF
len: 10; v_gene: TRBV6-5; d_gene: -; j_gene: TRBJ2-1; CDR3aa: ASSPGPHEQF
len: 11; v_gene: TRBV5-1; d_gene: -; j_gene: TRBJ2-7; CDR3aa: ASSLSTYYEQY
len: 13; v_gene: TRBV7-2; d_gene: TRBD2; j_gene: TRBJ2-5; CDR3aa: ASSYSGGYQETQY
len: 16; v_gene: TRBV5-4; d_gene: TRBD2; j_gene: TRBJ2-1; CDR3aa: ASSLALGLAGGGDEQF
len: 13; v_gene: TRBV6-5; d_gene: -; j_gene: TRBJ2-7; CDR3aa: ASSYSLGGSYEQY
len: 12; v_gene: TRBV28; d_gene: TRBD2; j_gene: -; CDR3aa: ASSLESGGYEQY
len: 11; v_gene: TRBV27; d_gene: -; j_gene: TRBJ2-3; CDR3aa: ASSSLETDTQY